The rows below give T cell receptor beta chains drawn from one sample of a study of identical twins. Using its own MiXCR run on the 5' RACE reads, TCRdb lists one record per CDR3 protein. In the table there are some 500,000 distinct CDR3 sequences, roughly an eighth of which are singletons. The same data also went into a second study, on yellow fever vaccine responses in identical twins.

The sequencing input was CD4+ T cells sorted from blood. The source of these receptors is a woman aged 18-29 years in good health. CDR3s include the opening cysteine and the closing phenylalanine or tryptophan. The order of the fields is J gene, clone size, CDR3 length, V gene, D gene, CDR3 DNA, CDR3 protein. D genes are given only for firm matches. Size tells how often a clone was seen (once, few, many) or the class of an expanded clone, and some rows leave it out.

TRBJ1-4	NA	14	TRBV20-1	NA	TGCAGTGCTGCAGAGGGTTGGCGGTATGAAAAACTGTTTTTT	CSAAEGWRYEKLFF
TRBJ2-1	NA	13	TRBV18	NA	TGTGCCAGCTCACCACCCCAGGGCGGTGAGCAGTTCTTC	CASSPPQGGEQFF
TRBJ2-2	NA	14	TRBV5-1	NA	TGCGCCAGCAGCCAATCCCTGAACACCGGGGAGCTGTTTTTT	CASSQSLNTGELFF
TRBJ2-5	NA	13	TRBV12-3/TRBV12-4	NA	TGTGCCAGCAGCAAACCCCTCTTTGAGACCCAGTACTTC	CASSKPLFETQYF
TRBJ2-1	few	13	TRBV6-2/TRBV6-3	NA	TGTGCCAGCTCCCGGCCGAGTTGGAATGAGCAGTTCTTC	CASSRPSWNEQFF
TRBJ2-7	few	11	TRBV10-3	NA	TGTGCCATCAGTGCGACCTACGAGCAGTACTTC	CAISATYEQYF
TRBJ2-7	NA	15	TRBV6-5	TRBD2	TGTGCCAGCAGTTACCGGCGAGCGGGAGGCACCGAGCAGTACTTC	CASSYRRAGGTEQYF
TRBJ2-5	NA	17	TRBV7-8	NA	TGTGCCAGCAGCCAATCAGGGGCCCTGGCCCTTGGGGAGACCCAGTACTTC	CASSQSGALALGETQYF
TRBJ2-7	NA	14	TRBV2	TRBD1	TGTGCCAGTCAGACCGGGACAGTGTACTACGAGCAGTACTTC	CASQTGTVYYEQYF
TRBJ2-1	few	15	TRBV7-2	TRBD2	TGTGCCAGCAGGTTTGGCGGGGGGCCGTACAATGAGCAGTTCTTC	CASRFGGGPYNEQFF
TRBJ1-1	few	17	TRBV5-1	TRBD1	TGCGCCAGCAGCGGGAACAGGACAGGTGTCGGGGACACTGAAGCTTTCTTT	CASSGNRTGVGDTEAFF
TRBJ2-7	NA	14	TRBV6-5	NA	TGTGCCAGCAGTTACGCCAGGGGAACCTACGAGCAGTACTTC	CASSYARGTYEQYF
TRBJ2-7	many	12	TRBV5-1	NA	TGTGCCAGCAGCTTAAGTGGATACGAGCAGTACTTC	CASSLSGYEQYF
TRBJ2-5	NA	13	TRBV24-1	NA	TGTGCCACCAGCCTCGGGGGCCAAGAGACCCAGTACTTC	CATSLGGQETQYF
TRBJ2-5	many	12	TRBV5-5	TRBD2	TGTGCCAGCGGCAGTAGCGGGGAGACCCAGTACTTC	CASGSSGETQYF
TRBJ1-1	NA	14	TRBV12-5	NA	TGTGCTAGTGCCGCTTCAGGCAGGGGAGGTCGGGCTTTCTTT	CASAASGRGGRAFF
TRBJ2-7	NA	14	TRBV5-1	NA	TGCGCCAGCAGCTTGGGATGGAAACAGGACGAGCAGTACTTC	CASSLGWKQDEQYF
TRBJ2-7	many	12	TRBV29-1	NA	TGCAGCGTTGCCTGGGGCTCCTACGAGCAGTACTTC	CSVAWGSYEQYF
TRBJ2-1	NA	15	TRBV11-2	TRBD2	TGTGCCAGCAGCAAGACTAGCGGGACCTACAATGAGCAGTTCTTC	CASSKTSGTYNEQFF
TRBJ2-7	NA	13	TRBV28	TRBD1	TGTGCCAGCACGGACAACAGGGGGTACGAGCAGTACTTC	CASTDNRGYEQYF
TRBJ1-6	NA	17	TRBV30	TRBD1	TGTGCCTGGAGTCCGATCCAGGGGGCATCAACGGGTTCACCCCTCCACTTT	CAWSPIQGASTGSPLHF
TRBJ2-1	NA	17	TRBV5-6	TRBD1	TGTGCCAGCAGCTTGTATAACGGGGACAGGAGGGGAAATGAGCAGTTCTTC	CASSLYNGDRRGNEQFF
TRBJ1-3	many	16	TRBV5-1	NA	TGCGCCAGCAGCTCGACGACAGTAACATCTGGAAACACCATATATTTT	CASSSTTVTSGNTIYF
TRBJ2-5	NA	18	TRBV20-1	NA	TGCAGTGCTAGAGATTCTGGTGTCGTGGGGGCACCCCAAGAGACCCAGTACTTC	CSARDSGVVGAPQETQYF
TRBJ2-2	few	16	TRBV5-1	TRBD1	TGCGCCAGCAGCAAGAGGACAGGGGTGTCCACCGGGGAGCTGTTTTTT	CASSKRTGVSTGELFF
TRBJ1-4	NA	15	TRBV2	NA	TGTGCCAGCAGTGAATTTGGACAGTCTAATGAAAAACTGTTTTTT	CASSEFGQSNEKLFF
TRBJ2-7	NA	16	TRBV12-3/TRBV12-4	TRBD1	TGTGCCAGCAGCCTAAAACAGGGACAGATCTGGTACGAGCAGTACTTC	CASSLKQGQIWYEQYF
TRBJ2-1	NA	15	TRBV10-2	NA	TGCGCCAGCCGGCCGATGACTAACTCCTACAATGAGCAGTTCTTC	CASRPMTNSYNEQFF
TRBJ2-3	few	18	TRBV18	TRBD2	TGTGCCAGCTCACCCCCGGGACTAGCGGGAGGTACCACAGATACGCAGTATTTT	CASSPPGLAGGTTDTQYF
TRBJ1-6	many	15	TRBV5-1	NA	TGCGCCAGCAGCCTGACAGCCCCACATAATTCACCCCTCCACTTT	CASSLTAPHNSPLHF
TRBJ2-3	NA	15	TRBV12-5	TRBD1	TGTGCTAGTGGTACCGGGGACAGTGCCGCAGATACGCAGTATTTT	CASGTGDSAADTQYF
TRBJ2-2	NA	15	TRBV6-1	TRBD1	TGTGCCAGCAGTCCCGGGGCGACAGGGGCCGGGGAGCTGTTTTTT	CASSPGATGAGELFF
TRBJ2-2	NA	14	TRBV5-1	NA	TGCGCCAGTAGATCGGACTGGTACACCGGGGAGCTGTTTTTT	CASRSDWYTGELFF
TRBJ2-7	NA	14	TRBV11-2	NA	TGTGCCAGCAGCTTAGAGGCAGGGTATGGTCGGCAGTACTTC	CASSLEAGYGRQYF
TRBJ2-3	few	17	TRBV7-9	TRBD1	TGTGCCAGCAGCTCCACAACGGGACAGTCATATACAGATACGCAGTATTTT	CASSSTTGQSYTDTQYF
TRBJ2-7	few	14	TRBV6-5	NA	TGTGCCAGCAGTTACTCCCCCTCACCCTACGAGCAGTACTTC	CASSYSPSPYEQYF
TRBJ2-5	many	13	TRBV12-3/TRBV12-4	NA	TGTGCCAGCAGTTTAAACCATGGGGAGACCCAGTACTTC	CASSLNHGETQYF
TRBJ2-2	few	15	TRBV4-3	TRBD1	TGCGCCAGCAGCCCGGGGGACAGGGGTACCGGGGAGCTGTTTTTT	CASSPGDRGTGELFF
TRBJ2-5	NA	12	TRBV20-1	TRBD1	TGCAGTGGTGCCGACAGGGAAGAGACCCAGTACTTC	CSGADREETQYF
TRBJ2-7	few	13	TRBV29-1	TRBD2	TGCAGCGCGAATAGCGGGAGAAGCGACGAGCAGTACTTC	CSANSGRSDEQYF
TRBJ1-1	many	17	TRBV7-2	NA	TGTGCCAGCAGCTCGGTCCGAAGTGCCCCTTCCAACACTGAAGCTTTCTTT	CASSSVRSAPSNTEAFF